Below, 19 T cell receptor beta chains from the same sample are listed, as sequenced in a study of identical twins. TCRdb reanalysed the 5' RACE reads using MiXCR and keeps one entry per CDR3 protein. The table shows 200,000 to 250,000 distinct CDR3 sequences, with 5.5% to 8% occurring only once. The same specimen was also included in a second study, on yellow fever vaccine responses in identical twins.

Input material: memory (CD45RO+) T cells sorted from blood. All receptors derive from a woman aged 18-29 years in good health.

This clonotype was observed at least ten times. This chain links TRBV20-1 with TRBJ2-3; 7 nucleotides agree with TRBD2. The CDR3 has 15 residues. Germline-derived CDR1 and CDR2 are DFQATT and SNEGSKA (reference sequence). The ends lost 6 bases at V and 0 bases at J; junction bases unmatched: 9. CDR3 loop: CSANPGLTSTDTQYF. The CDR3 coding sequence is TGCAGTGCGAACCCGGGACTAACTAGCACAGATACGCAGTATTTT.

This clonotype showed up just a few times. The gene calls are TRBV7-8 and TRBJ1-6; D is uncertain. From germline, CDR1 is SGHVS and CDR2 FQNEAQ. Between the trimmed V and J ends, which lost 1 base and 8 bases, there was a span of 6 bases. The CDR3 loop spans 13 amino acids. The CDR3 is CASSLVTYSPLHF. In DNA form, the CDR3 reads TGTGCCAGCAGCTTAGTCACGTATTCACCCCTCCACTTT.

The J gene is TRBJ2-1, the V gene TRBV5-1; TRBD2 agrees at 8 bases. CDR3 length equals 19 residues. Germline V lookup: CDR1 SGHRS, CDR2 YFSETQ. V shed 2 bases and J 0 bases; nucleotides not matched to a gene: 13. This CDR3 is CASSLGTGGGPRSYNEQFF. DNA of the CDR3: TGCGCCAGCAGCTTAGGAACGGGCGGGGGGCCTCGCTCCTACAATGAGCAGTTCTTC.

In this sample, this clonotype turned up many times. The J gene is TRBJ2-2, the V gene TRBV3-1; D gene unclear. This CDR3 spans 13 amino acids. Germline V gene lookup returns CDR1 LGHDT and CDR2 YNNKEL (reference sequence). V shed 2 bases and J shed 5 bases, with 6 bases lying between them. The CDR3 region is CASSQSGTGELFF. The CDR3 bases are TGTGCCAGCAGCCAATCAGGAACCGGGGAGCTGTTTTTT.

There are many counts of this clonotype. The V and J genes are TRBV6-1 and TRBJ1-2; D might be TRBD1 (5 bases). With 6 bases removed from V and 0 bases from J, the gap between germline ends came to 8 bases. CDR1 and CDR2 from the germline V gene are MNHNS and SASEGT. The CDR3 contains 13 residues. CDR3 nucleotides: TGTGCCAGCAGAAGGGGCTCTAACTATGGCTACACCTTC. This gives the protein CASRRGSNYGYTF.

The chain joins TRBV6-1 to TRBJ2-3; 14 bases agree with TRBD2. Trimming took 2 bases from V and 5 from J; bases not matched to a gene: 9. Germline CDR1 MNHNS, CDR2 SASEGT. The CDR3 is made up of 18 amino acids. The CDR3 loop reads CASSEPLTSGRVLDTQYF. CDR3 DNA sequence: TGTGCCAGCAGTGAACCGCTGACTAGCGGGAGGGTGTTAGATACGCAGTATTTT.

The chain links TRBV2 to TRBJ2-1; perhaps TRBD1 as D (6 bases). This CDR3 is built from 14 residues. V was trimmed by 2 bases and J by 6 bases, leaving 11 bases between them. Germline V gene lookup returns CDR1 SNHLY and CDR2 FYNNEI. CDR3 in DNA: TGTGCCAGCAGTGAACAGGGGACGCGCAATGAGCAGTTCTTC. Amino acids: CASSEQGTRNEQFF.

V and J are TRBV11-3 and TRBJ2-1; TRBD2 might be the D (6 bases). The CDR3 contains 14 residues. V dropped 7 bases and J dropped 4 bases, with 14 bases sitting between them. Germline values: CDR1 SGHNT, CDR2 YENEEA. CDR3 in amino acids: CASTQPGGYNEQFF. CDR3 DNA: TGTGCCAGCACCCAGCCCGGAGGGTACAATGAGCAGTTCTTC.

This clonotype was recorded many times. V usage is TRBV5-1 and J usage is TRBJ1-5; no firm D call. The V gene's germline CDR1 is SGHRS and CDR2 YFSETQ. This CDR3 is built from 15 residues. V gave up 0 bases and J gave up 0 bases, with 7 bases separating them. The CDR3 sequence: CASSLGPTSNQPQHF. In nucleotides, the CDR3 is TGCGCCAGCAGCTTGGGACCAACTAGCAATCAGCCCCAGCATTTT.

This clonotype was seen a few times. The chain links TRBV20-1 to TRBJ1-2; tentative D call: TRBD1 (5 bases). Germline CDR1 reads DFQATT; CDR2 reads SNEGSKA (reference sequence). This CDR3 region has 16 residues. Trimming pared 5 bases from V and 0 bases from J, leaving 19 bases between. CDR3 loop: CSAGGTDRTTNYGYTF. CDR3 nucleotides: TGCAGTGCTGGGGGGACGGATCGGACAACTAACTATGGCTACACCTTC.

This clonotype occurred many times. This chain uses TRBV21-1 with TRBJ2-7; the table names TRBD1, a call not compared with the DNA. TRBV21-1 is a listed pseudogene. This CDR3 contains 16 residues. CDR3 in amino acids: CASSKARKAPYYEQYF. CDR3 coding DNA: TGTGCCAGCAGCAAAGCCCGGAAAGCCCCCTACTACGAGCAGTACTTC.

The genes are TRBV20-1 and TRBJ2-1; 8 bases match TRBD2. The CDR3 contains 14 residues. Germline assignment: CDR1 DFQATT and CDR2 SNEGSKA (reference sequence). V shed 7 bases, J shed 4 bases, and the junction held 9 bases outside the gene matches. For the CDR3, the DNA is TGCAGTGGTAACCCGGGACTAGATTACAATGAGCAGTTCTTC. Translation: CSGNPGLDYNEQFF.

The V gene is TRBV25-1, the J gene TRBJ2-2; D is possibly TRBD1 (6 bases). The CDR3 runs 15 residues. Between the trimmed V and J ends, which lost 4 bases and 1 base, there was a span of 10 bases. Germline values: CDR1 MGHDK, CDR2 SYGVNS. This CDR3 is CASSAQGGNTGELFF. DNA for the CDR3: TGTGCCAGCAGTGCCCAAGGGGGGAACACCGGGGAGCTGTTTTTT.

This clonotype occurred a few times. The chain has TRBV7-9 and TRBJ1-5; no reliable D call. Germline V gives CDR1 SEHNR, CDR2 FQNEAQ (reference sequence). The V and J ends lost 3 bases and 0 bases respectively, with 6 bases between them. This CDR3 spans 14 amino acids. The CDR3 protein is CASSFGFSNQPQHF. The CDR3 region has the DNA TGTGCCAGCAGCTTCGGGTTTAGCAATCAGCCCCAGCATTTT.

This clonotype was counted between two and nine times. The rearrangement uses TRBV20-1 and TRBJ2-5, with D perhaps matching TRBD1 (5 bases). The CDR3 covers 12 residues. Germline CDR1 and CDR2: DFQATT and SNEGSKA (reference sequence). V lost 5 bases and J lost 4, with 11 bases in between. DNA for the CDR3: TGCAGTGCTTCGGTGGGGCTAGAGACCCAGTACTTC. It yields the protein CSASVGLETQYF.

V and J are TRBV11-2 and TRBJ1-1, with a weak D call TRBD1 (5 bases). CDR1 and CDR2 (germline): SGHAT, FQNNGV. Trimming shortened V by 4 bases and J by 0 bases, and 12 bases separated the two germline ends. This CDR3 comprises 15 residues. DNA of the CDR3: TGTGCCAGCAGCTCCCAGACAGTTTTGAACACTGAAGCTTTCTTT. Amino acids: CASSSQTVLNTEAFF.

This clonotype came up many times. The rearrangement uses TRBV7-9 and TRBJ1-5, with 7 bases aligning to TRBD1. There are 15 residues in the CDR3. Unmatched junction bases numbered 4, after V lost 5 bases and J lost 0 bases. CDR1 SEHNR and CDR2 FQNEAQ come from the germline V gene (reference sequence). DNA of the CDR3: TGTGCCAGCAGCACGGGACAGCATAGCAATCAGCCCCAGCATTTT. It yields the protein CASSTGQHSNQPQHF.

This clonotype was counted ten times or more. V and J are TRBV5-5 and TRBJ1-4; D gene ambiguous. V lost 4 bases, J lost 4 bases, and 11 bases lay in between. In germline, CDR1 is SGHKS, CDR2 YYEKEE (reference sequence). The CDR3 totals 14 residues. CDR3 region: CASSPTVFNEKLFF. DNA of the CDR3: TGTGCCAGCAGCCCGACTGTATTTAATGAAAAACTGTTTTTT. Together with reference TRBV5-5 and TRBJ1-4, the CDR3 gives the full variable domain: DAGVTQSPTHLIKTRGQQVTLRCSPISGHKSVSWYQQVLGQGPQFIFQYYEKEERGRGNFPDRFSARQFPNYSSELNVNALLLGDSALYLCASSPTVFNEKLFFGSGTQLSVL.

This clonotype appeared a few times. The V call is TRBV5-5, the J call TRBJ2-1; 7 positions match TRBD1. In germline, CDR1 is SGHKS, CDR2 YYEKEE (reference sequence). This CDR3 spans 16 amino acids. Trimming removed 4 bases from V and 6 bases from J; junction bases left unmatched: 13. The DNA for the CDR3 is TGTGCCAGCAGCCTAACGGCCCGGGACAGCCTCAATGAGCAGTTCTTC. Translation: CASSLTARDSLNEQFF.